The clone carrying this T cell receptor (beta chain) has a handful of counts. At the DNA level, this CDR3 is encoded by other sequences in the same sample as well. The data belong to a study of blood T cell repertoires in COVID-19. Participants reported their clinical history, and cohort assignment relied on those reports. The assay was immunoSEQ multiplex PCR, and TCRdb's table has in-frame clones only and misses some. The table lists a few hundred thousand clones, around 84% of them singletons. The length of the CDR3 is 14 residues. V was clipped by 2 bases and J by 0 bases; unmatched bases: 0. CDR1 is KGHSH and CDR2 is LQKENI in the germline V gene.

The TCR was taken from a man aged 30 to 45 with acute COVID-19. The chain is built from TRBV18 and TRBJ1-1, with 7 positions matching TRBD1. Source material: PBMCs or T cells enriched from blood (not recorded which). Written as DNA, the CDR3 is TGTGCCAGCTCACCAACAGGGGTGAACACTGAAGCTTTCTTT. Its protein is CASSPTGVNTEAFF.